Below are 5 T cell receptor beta chains sequenced from a single sample in a study of T cells in Graves' hyperthyroidism and ophthalmopathy (dated by TCRdb to between 2019 and 2020). Library construction relied on multiplex PCR. Instrument used: Illumina HiSeq 2000. The TCR beta CDR3 regions were amplified from RNA transcripts. For the first round of RT-PCR on the TCR CDR3, the HTBI primer set was used together with the Qiagen OneStep RT-PCR kit. TCRdb trimmed public reads at Q25 via fastp, called clones via MiXCR and kept in-frame beta chains. Records with the same CDR3 protein are collapsed into one entry carrying the most frequent genes and DNA. This sample holds under 750,000 distinct CDR3 sequences; around 20% were observed only once. Approximately 16% of the sample is in the top ten clones. Sample: blood. These receptor sequences come from a woman aged 45-65 years with Graves' hyperthyroidism that later progressed to Graves' ophthalmopathy.

This clonotype has at least ten counts. This sequence joins TRBV2 and TRBJ2-4, with a possible D match to TRBD2 (5 bases). Between the trimmed V and J ends, which lost 0 bases and 8 bases, there was a span of 14 bases. CDR3 length equals 15 residues. Germline V gene sequence: CDR1 SNHLY, CDR2 FYNNEI. CDR3 residues: CASSEALRGLDIQYF. For the CDR3, the DNA is TGTGCCAGCAGTGAAGCGCTTCGAGGGTTGGACATTCAGTACTTC.

This clonotype came up many times. The V gene is TRBV12-3 or TRBV12-4, the J gene TRBJ2-1; 12 bases agree with TRBD2. Losses at the gene ends were 6 bases for V and 0 bases for J; bases not matched to a gene: 9. There are 18 residues in the CDR3. CDR3 DNA: TGTGCCAGCAGGCCCGACGGACTAGCGGGGACCTCCTACAATGAGCAGTTCTTC. Protein sequence: CASRPDGLAGTSYNEQFF.

This clonotype was detected only a few times. V and J are TRBV18 and TRBJ1-3; D is unclear. This CDR3 has 17 residues. Per germline, CDR1 KGHSH and CDR2 LQKENI. The germline V and J ends were trimmed by 1 base and 1 base, with 14 bases remaining between them. For the CDR3, the DNA is TGTGCCAGCTCACCACGATTTCCCGCCTCATCTGGAAACACCATATATTTT. Encoded protein: CASSPRFPASSGNTIYF.

This clonotype was picked up many times. As DNA, the CDR3 is TGTGCCAGCAGCTTCGGACAGGGAGCGGCTTTCTTT. The encoded protein is CASSFGQGAAFF. The chain recombines TRBV11-1 with TRBJ1-1; the match to TRBD1 covers 8 bases. The CDR3 extends over 12 amino acids. The germline CDR1 and CDR2 sequences are SGHAT and FQDESV (reference sequence). Trimming took 3 bases from V and 11 from J; bases not matched to a gene: 5.

As concerns this clonotype: A much larger clone is a single base away; this may be a read error. V is TRBV11-2 and J is TRBJ2-1; D is undetermined. Germline values: CDR1 SGHAT, CDR2 FQNNGV. The CDR3 length is 13 residues. DNA for the CDR3: TGTGCCAGCAGCTTAGTCATCTACAATGGGCAGTTCTTC. The encoded protein is CASSLVIYNGQFF.